This T cell receptor beta chain was captured in a study of CD8+CD57+ T cells in acquired aplastic anemia. Overall study context: When averaged, DNA from sorted CD4+ and CD8+ cells came to approximately 3 ug.

Genomic DNA was employed as the template in profiling TCR beta VDJ and CDR3. From the reads, TCRdb called clonotypes with MiXCR, one entry per CDR3 protein. The table has about 190,000 distinct CDR3 sequences, approximately 50% seen once. This clonotype turned up a few times. CD8+CD57+ cell expansion had been shown by flow cytometry in patients chosen for sequencing. The study sampled blood from patients who had received no therapy. This clonotype was obtained from a human donor with aplastic anemia. The sample was sorted CD4+, CD8+, or CD8+CD57+ T cells (not recorded which) from PBMCs.

CDR3 nucleotides: TGCAGTGCTAGAGGGAACCCCACCTACGAGCAGTACTTC. This translates into CSARGNPTYEQYF. This chain links TRBV20-1 with TRBJ2-7, with no clear D. The CDR3 is 13 amino acids. CDR1 is DFQATT and CDR2 is SNEGSKA in the germline V gene (reference sequence). Trimming cost V 1 base and J 2 bases, with 9 bases left between them.